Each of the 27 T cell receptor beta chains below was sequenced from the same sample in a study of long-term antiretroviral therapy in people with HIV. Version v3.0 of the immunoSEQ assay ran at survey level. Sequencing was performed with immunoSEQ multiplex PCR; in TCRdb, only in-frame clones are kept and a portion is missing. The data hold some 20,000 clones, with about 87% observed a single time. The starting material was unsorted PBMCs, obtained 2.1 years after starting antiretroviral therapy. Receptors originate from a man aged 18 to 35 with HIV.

CDR3 residues: CASSPSGELFF. The CDR3 DNA sequence: TGTGCCAGCAGCCCATCCGGGGAGCTGTTTTTT. This rearrangement joins TRBV11-2 to TRBJ2-2; D is ambiguous. The CDR3 loop spans 11 amino acids. Germline-derived CDR1 and CDR2 are SGHAT and FQNNGV. Trimming pared 5 bases from V and 6 bases from J, leaving 4 bases between.

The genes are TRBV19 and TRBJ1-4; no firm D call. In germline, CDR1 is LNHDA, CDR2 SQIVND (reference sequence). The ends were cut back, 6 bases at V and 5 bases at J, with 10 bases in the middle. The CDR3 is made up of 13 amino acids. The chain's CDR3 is CASSRVGNEKLFF. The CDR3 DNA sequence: TGTGCCAGTAGCCGGGTCGGAAATGAAAAACTGTTTTTT.

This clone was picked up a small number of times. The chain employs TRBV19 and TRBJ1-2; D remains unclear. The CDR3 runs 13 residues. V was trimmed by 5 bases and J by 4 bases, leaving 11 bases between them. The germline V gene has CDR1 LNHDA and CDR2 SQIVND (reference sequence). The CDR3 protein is CASSQGPRYGYTF. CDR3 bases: TGTGCCAGTAGTCAAGGTCCACGCTATGGCTACACCTTC.

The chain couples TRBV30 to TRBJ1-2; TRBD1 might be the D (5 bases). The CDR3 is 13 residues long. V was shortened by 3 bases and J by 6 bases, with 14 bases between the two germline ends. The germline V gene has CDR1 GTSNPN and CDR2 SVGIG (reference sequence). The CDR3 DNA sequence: TGTGCCTGGAGGGGGCATGCCCTAGATGGCTACACCTTC. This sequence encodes CAWRGHALDGYTF.

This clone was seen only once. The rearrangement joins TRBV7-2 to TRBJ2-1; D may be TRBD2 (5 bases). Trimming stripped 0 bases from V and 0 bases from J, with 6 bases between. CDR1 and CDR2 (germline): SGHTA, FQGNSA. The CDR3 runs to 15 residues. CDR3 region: CASSLAGASYNEQFF. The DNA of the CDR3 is TGTGCCAGCAGCTTAGCGGGAGCCTCCTACAATGAGCAGTTCTTC. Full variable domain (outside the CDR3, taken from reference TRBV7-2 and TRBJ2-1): GAGVSQSPSNKVTEKGKDVELRCDPISGHTALYWYRQSLGQGLEFLIYFQGNSAPDKSGLPSDRFSAERTGGSVSTLTIQRTQQEDSAVYLCASSLAGASYNEQFFGPGTRLTVL.

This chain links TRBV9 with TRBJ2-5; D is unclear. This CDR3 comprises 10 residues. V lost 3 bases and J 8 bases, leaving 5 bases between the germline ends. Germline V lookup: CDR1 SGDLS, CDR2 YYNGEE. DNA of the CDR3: TGTGCCAGCAGCGGGGAAACCCAGTACTTC. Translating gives CASSGETQYF.

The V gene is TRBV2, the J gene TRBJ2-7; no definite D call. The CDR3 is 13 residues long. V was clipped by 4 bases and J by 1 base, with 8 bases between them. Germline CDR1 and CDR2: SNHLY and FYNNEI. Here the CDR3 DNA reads TGTGCCAGCAGTGCTCCTAGGTCCTACGAGCAGTACTTC. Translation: CASSAPRSYEQYF.

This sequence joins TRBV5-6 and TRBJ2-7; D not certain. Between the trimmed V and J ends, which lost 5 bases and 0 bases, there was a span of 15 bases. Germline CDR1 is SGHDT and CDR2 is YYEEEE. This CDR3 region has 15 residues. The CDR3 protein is CASSDDMGSSYEQYF. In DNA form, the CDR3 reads TGTGCCAGCAGTGACGACATGGGGTCCTCCTACGAGCAGTACTTC.

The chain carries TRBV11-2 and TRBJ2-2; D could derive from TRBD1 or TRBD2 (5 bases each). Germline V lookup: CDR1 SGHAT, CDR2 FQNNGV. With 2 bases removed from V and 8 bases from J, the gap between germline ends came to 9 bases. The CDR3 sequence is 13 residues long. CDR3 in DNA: TGTGCCAGCAGCTTAACGAGGGGTGGGGAGCTGTTTTTT. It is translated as CASSLTRGGELFF.

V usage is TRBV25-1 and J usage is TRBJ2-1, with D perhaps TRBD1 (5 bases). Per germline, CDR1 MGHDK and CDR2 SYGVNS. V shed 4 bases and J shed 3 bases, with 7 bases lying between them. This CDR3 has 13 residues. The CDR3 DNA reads TGTGCCAGCAGTGCAACAGGCTACAATGAGCAGTTCTTC. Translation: CASSATGYNEQFF. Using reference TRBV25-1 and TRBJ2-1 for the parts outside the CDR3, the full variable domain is EADIYQTPRYLVIGTGKKITLECSQTMGHDKMYWYQQDPGMELHLIHYSYGVNSTEKGDLSSESTVSRIRTEHFPLTLESARPSHTSQYLCASSATGYNEQFFGPGTRLTVL.

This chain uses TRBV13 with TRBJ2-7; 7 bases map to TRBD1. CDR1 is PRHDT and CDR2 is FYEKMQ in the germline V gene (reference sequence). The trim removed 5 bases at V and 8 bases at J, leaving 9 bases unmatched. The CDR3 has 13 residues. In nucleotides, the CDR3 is TGTGCCAGCAGCCCCATTGGGACAGCAAAGCAGTACTTC. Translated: CASSPIGTAKQYF.

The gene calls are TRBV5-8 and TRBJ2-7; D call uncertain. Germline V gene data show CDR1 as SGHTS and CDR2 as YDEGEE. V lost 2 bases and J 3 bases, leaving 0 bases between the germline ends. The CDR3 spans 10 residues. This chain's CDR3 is CASSFYEQYF. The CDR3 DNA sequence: TGTGCCAGCAGCTTCTACGAGCAGTACTTC.

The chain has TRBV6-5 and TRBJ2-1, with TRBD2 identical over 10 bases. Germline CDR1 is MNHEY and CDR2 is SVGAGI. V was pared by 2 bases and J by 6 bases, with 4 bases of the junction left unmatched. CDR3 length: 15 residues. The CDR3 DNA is TGTGCCAGCAGTTACAGGGTAGCGGGAGGCAATGAGCAGTTCTTC. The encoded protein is CASSYRVAGGNEQFF.

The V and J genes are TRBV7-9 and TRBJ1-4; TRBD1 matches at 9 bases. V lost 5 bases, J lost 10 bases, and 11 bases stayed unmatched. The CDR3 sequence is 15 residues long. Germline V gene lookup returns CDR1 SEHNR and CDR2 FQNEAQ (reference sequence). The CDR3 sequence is CASSDYRGREVKLFF. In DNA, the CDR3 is TGTGCCAGCAGCGACTACAGGGGGCGCGAGGTAAAACTGTTTTTT.

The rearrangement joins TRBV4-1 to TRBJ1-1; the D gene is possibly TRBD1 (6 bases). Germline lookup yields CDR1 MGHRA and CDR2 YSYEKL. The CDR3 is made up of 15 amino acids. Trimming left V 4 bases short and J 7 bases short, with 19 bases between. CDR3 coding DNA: TGCGCCAGCAGCCGTTTGTTGGGCAGGGGCTTTGAAGCTTTCTTT. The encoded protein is CASSRLLGRGFEAFF.

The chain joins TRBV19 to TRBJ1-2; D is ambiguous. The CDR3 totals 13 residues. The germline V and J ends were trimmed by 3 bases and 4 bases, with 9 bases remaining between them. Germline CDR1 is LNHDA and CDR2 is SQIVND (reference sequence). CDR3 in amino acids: CASSIRPPYGYTF. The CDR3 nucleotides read TGTGCCAGTAGTATCCGGCCGCCCTATGGCTACACCTTC. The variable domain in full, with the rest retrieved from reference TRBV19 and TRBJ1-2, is DGGITQSPKYLFRKEGQNVTLSCEQNLNHDAMYWYRQDPGQGLRLIYYSQIVNDFQKGDIAEGYSVSREKKESFPLTVTSAQKNPTAFYLCASSIRPPYGYTFGSGTRLTVV.

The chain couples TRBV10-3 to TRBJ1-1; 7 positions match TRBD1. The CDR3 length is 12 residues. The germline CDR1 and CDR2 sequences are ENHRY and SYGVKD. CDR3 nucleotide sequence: TGTGCTATAGGGACAGCAAACACTGAAGCTTTCTTT. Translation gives CAIGTANTEAFF.

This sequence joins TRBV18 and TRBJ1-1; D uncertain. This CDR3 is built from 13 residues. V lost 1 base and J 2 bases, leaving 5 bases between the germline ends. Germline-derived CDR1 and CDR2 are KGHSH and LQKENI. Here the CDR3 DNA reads TGTGCCAGCTCACCACTTGGCAACACTGAAGCTTTCTTT. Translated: CASSPLGNTEAFF.

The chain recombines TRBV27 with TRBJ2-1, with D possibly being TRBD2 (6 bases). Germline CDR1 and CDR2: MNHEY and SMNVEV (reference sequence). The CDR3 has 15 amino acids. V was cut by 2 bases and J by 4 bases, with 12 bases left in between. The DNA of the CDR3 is TGTGCCAGCAGTTTAGACGGGGGAGCGTACAATGAGCAGTTCTTC. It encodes CASSLDGGAYNEQFF.

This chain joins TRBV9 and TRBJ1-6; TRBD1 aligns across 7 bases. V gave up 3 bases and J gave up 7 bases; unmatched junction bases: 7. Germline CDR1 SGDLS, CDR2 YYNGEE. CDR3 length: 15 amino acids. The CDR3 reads CASSARQGGNSPLHF. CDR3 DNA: TGTGCCAGCAGCGCACGACAGGGAGGGAATTCACCCCTCCACTTT.

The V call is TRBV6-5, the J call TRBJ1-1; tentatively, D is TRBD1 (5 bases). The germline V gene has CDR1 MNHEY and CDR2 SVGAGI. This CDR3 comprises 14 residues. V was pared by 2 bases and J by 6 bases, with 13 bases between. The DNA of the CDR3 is TGTGCCAGCAGTTACAGCCCGGGGGGGGCTGAAGCTTTCTTT. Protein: CASSYSPGGAEAFF.

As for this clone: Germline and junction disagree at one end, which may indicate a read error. The CDR3 protein is CASSYSGTSTDTQYF. The DNA for the CDR3 is TGTGCCAGCAGCTACTCCGGGACTTCCACAGATACGCAGTATTTT. The chain carries TRBV6-6 and TRBJ2-3; TRBD2 is a possible D gene (6 bases). The germline V gene encodes CDR1 MNHNY and CDR2 SVGAGI (reference sequence). The CDR3 runs to 15 residues.

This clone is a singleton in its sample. DNA for the CDR3: TGTGCCAGTAGTATTCGGACGGACTCCTACGAGCAGTACTTC. This translates into CASSIRTDSYEQYF. V gene TRBV19 combines with J gene TRBJ2-7; D remains unclear. The CDR3 covers 14 residues. The V and J ends lost 3 bases and 0 bases respectively, with 9 bases between them. Per germline, CDR1 LNHDA and CDR2 SQIVND (reference sequence). Full variable domain (rest looked up from reference TRBV19 and TRBJ2-7): DGGITQSPKYLFRKEGQNVTLSCEQNLNHDAMYWYRQDPGQGLRLIYYSQIVNDFQKGDIAEGYSVSREKKESFPLTVTSAQKNPTAFYLCASSIRTDSYEQYFGPGTRLTVT.

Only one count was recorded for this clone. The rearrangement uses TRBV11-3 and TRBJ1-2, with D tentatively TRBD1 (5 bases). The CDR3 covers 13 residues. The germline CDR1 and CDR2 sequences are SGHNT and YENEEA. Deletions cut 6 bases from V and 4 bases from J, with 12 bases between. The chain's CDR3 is CASSPQGGYGYTF. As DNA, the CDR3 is TGTGCCAGCAGTCCTCAGGGTGGCTATGGCTACACCTTC.

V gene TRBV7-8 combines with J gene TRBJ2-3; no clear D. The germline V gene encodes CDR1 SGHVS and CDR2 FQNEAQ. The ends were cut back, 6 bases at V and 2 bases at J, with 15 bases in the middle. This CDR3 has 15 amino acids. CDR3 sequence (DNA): TGTGCCAGCAGAGAGGCAGGAGCCAACACAGATACGCAGTATTTT. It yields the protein CASREAGANTDTQYF.

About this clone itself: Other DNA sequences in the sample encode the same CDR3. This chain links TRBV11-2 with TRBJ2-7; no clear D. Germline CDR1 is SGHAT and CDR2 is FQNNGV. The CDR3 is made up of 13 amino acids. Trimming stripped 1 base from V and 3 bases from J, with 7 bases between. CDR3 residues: CASSLVGSYEQYF. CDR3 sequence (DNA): TGTGCCAGCAGCTTAGTCGGCAGCTACGAGCAGTACTTC.

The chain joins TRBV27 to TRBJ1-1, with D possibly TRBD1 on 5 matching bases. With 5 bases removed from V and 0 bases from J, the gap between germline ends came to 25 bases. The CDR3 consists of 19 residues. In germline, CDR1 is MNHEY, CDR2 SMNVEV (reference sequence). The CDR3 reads CASSGTPLRLGIVNTEAFF. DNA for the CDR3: TGTGCCAGCAGTGGGACGCCCTTGAGGTTGGGGATAGTGAACACTGAAGCTTTCTTT.